This T cell receptor (beta chain) was recovered during a study of T cells expressing NK-cell markers. What made the TCR beta cDNA was 5'RACE template switching with UMIs. TCRdb reprocessed the 5' RACE reads, with one entry per CDR3 protein and no DNA. The table lists some 390,000 distinct CDR3 sequences. This CDR3 spans 16 amino acids. The sequencing sample was made of blood T cells: a sorted CD56 or NKG2C T cell subset, CD4+ or CD8+ T cells, or bulk PBMC T cells (not recorded which). This sequence originates from a woman between 45 and 60 years old in good health. The chain uses TRBV12-3 or TRBV12-4 and TRBJ1-1. The CDR3: CASSSSGGFMNTEAFF.